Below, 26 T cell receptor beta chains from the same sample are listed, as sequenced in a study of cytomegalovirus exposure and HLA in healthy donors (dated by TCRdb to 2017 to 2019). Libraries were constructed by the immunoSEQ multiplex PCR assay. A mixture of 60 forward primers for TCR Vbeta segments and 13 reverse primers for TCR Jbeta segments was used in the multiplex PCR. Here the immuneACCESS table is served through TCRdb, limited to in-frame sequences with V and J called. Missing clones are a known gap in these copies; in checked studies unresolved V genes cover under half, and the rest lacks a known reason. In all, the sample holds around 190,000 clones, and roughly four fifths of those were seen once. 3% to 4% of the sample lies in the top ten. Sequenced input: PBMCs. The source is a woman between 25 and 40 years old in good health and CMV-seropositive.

The CDR3 reads CASSSGLMDEQYF. The CDR3 DNA follows: TGTGCCAGCAGCTCGGGACTTATGGACGAGCAGTACTTC. The chain is built from TRBV7-9 and TRBJ2-7; a weak D match, TRBD2 (6 bases). Per the germline V gene, CDR1 is SEHNR and CDR2 is FQNEAQ (reference sequence). V was cut by 4 bases and J by 5 bases, with 12 bases left in between. The CDR3 is made up of 13 amino acids.

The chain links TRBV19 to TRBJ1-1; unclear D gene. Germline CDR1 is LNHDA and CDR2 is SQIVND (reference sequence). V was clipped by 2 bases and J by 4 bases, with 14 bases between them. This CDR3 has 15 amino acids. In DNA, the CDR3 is TGTGCCAGTAGTATAAGTTCGGGAGGGAGCACTGAAGCTTTCTTT. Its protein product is CASSISSGGSTEAFF. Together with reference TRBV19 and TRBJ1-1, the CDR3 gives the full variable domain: DGGITQSPKYLFRKEGQNVTLSCEQNLNHDAMYWYRQDPGQGLRLIYYSQIVNDFQKGDIAEGYSVSREKKESFPLTVTSAQKNPTAFYLCASSISSGGSTEAFFGQGTRLTVV.

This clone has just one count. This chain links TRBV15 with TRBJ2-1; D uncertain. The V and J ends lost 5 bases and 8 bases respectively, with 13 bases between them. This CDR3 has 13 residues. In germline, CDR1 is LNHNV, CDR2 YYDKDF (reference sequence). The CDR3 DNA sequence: TGTGCCACCAGCGGTCAGGTATCGTATGAGCAGTTCTTC. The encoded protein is CATSGQVSYEQFF.

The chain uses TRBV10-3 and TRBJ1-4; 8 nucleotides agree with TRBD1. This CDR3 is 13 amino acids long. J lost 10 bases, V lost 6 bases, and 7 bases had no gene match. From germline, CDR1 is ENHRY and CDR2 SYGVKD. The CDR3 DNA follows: TGTGCCATCAGAGGACAGGGATGGGGAAAACTGTTTTTT. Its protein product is CAIRGQGWGKLFF.

CDR3 protein: CASSGEAGGSYNEQFF. In nucleotides, the CDR3 is TGTGCCAGCAGCGGAGAAGCGGGAGGCTCCTACAATGAGCAGTTCTTC. This chain uses TRBV9 with TRBJ2-1; 9 bases fit TRBD2. This CDR3 comprises 16 residues. Germline V gene lookup returns CDR1 SGDLS and CDR2 YYNGEE. V shed 3 bases, J shed 0 bases, and the junction held 4 bases outside the gene matches.

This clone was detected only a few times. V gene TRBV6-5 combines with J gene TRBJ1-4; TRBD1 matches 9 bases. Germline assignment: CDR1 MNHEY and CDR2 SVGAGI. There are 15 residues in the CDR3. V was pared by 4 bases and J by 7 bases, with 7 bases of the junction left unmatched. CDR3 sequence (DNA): TGTGCCAGCAGTTCCTTCGGGGACAGGGTTGAAAAACTGTTTTTT. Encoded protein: CASSSFGDRVEKLFF.

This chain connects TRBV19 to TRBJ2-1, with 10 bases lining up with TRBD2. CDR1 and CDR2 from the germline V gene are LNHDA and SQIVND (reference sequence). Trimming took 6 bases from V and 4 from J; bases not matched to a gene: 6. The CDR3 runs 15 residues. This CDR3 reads CASRVSGREYNEQFF. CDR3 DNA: TGTGCCAGTAGGGTCAGCGGGAGGGAGTACAATGAGCAGTTCTTC.

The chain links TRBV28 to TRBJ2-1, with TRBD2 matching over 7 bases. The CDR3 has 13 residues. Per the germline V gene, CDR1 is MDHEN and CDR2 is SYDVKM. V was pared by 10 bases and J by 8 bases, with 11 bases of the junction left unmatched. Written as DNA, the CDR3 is TGTGCCACCGGACTAGTTTCATGGCATGAGCAGTTCTTC. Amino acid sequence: CATGLVSWHEQFF.

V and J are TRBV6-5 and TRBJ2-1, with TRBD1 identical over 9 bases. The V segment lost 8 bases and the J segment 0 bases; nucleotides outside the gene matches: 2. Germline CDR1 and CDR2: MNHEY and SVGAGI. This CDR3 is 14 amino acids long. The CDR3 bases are TGTGCCAGCGGACAGGGGAGCTCCTACAATGAGCAGTTCTTC. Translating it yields CASGQGSSYNEQFF.

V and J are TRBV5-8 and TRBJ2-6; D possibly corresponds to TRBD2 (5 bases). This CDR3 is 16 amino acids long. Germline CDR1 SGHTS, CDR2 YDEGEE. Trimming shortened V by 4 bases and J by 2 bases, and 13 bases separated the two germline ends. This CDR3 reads CASSQPGVAGANVLTF. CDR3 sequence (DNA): TGTGCCAGCAGCCAACCCGGGGTGGCTGGGGCCAACGTCCTGACTTTC. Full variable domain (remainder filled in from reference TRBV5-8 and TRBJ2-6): EAGVTQSPTHLIKTRGQQATLRCSPISGHTSVYWYQQALGLGLQFLLWYDEGEERNRGNFPPRFSGRQFPNYSSELNVNALELEDSALYLCASSQPGVAGANVLTFGAGSRLTVL.

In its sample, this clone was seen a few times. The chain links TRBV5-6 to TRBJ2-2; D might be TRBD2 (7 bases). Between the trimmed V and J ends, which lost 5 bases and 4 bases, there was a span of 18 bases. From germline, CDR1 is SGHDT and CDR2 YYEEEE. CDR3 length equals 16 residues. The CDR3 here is CASSYDTGRVTGELFF. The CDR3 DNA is TGTGCCAGCAGTTACGATACAGGGAGGGTCACCGGGGAGCTGTTTTTT.

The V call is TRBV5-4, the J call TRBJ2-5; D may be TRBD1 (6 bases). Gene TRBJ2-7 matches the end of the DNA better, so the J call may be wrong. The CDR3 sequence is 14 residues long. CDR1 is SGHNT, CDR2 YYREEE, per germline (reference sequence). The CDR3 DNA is TGTGCCAGCAGCTTGGTCGTACAGGGCGCCGAGCAGTACTTC. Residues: CASSLVVQGAEQYF.

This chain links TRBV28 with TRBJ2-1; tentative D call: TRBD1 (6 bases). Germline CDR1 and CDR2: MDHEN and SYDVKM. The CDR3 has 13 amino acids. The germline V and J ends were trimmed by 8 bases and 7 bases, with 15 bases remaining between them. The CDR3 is CASLGGDRNEQFF. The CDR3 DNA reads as TGTGCCAGCCTAGGGGGTGATAGGAATGAGCAGTTCTTC.

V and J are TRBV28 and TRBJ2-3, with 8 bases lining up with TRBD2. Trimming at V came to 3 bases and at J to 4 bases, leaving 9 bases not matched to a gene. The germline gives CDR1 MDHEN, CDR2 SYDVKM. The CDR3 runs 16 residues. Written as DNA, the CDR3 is TGTGCCAGCAGTTTTCTTGGCGGGAGGTACGCAGATACGCAGTATTTT. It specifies CASSFLGGRYADTQYF.

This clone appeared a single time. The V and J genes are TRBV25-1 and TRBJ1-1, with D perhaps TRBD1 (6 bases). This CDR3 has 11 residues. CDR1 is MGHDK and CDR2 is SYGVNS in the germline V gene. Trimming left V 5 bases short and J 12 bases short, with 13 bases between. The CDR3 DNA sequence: TGTGCCAGCAGTCTCGGACAGTCGACTTTCTTT. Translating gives CASSLGQSTFF.

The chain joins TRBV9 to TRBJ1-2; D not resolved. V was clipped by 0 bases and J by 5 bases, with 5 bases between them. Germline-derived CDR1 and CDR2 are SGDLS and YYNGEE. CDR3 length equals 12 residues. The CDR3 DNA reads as TGTGCCAGCAGCGTAGCGGTTTATGGCTACACCTTC. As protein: CASSVAVYGYTF.

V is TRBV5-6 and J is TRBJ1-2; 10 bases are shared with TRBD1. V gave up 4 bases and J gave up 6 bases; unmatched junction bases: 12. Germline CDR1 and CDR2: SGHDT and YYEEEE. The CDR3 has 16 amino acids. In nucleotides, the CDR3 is TGTGCCAGCAGCCATTTGGTCGGACAGGGGGTGGATGGCTACACCTTC. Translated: CASSHLVGQGVDGYTF.

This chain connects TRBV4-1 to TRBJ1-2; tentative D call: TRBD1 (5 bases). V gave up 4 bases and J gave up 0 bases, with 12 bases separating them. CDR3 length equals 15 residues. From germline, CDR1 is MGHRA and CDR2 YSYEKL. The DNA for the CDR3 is TGCGCCAGCAGCCCTCCAGGGTTAGCTAACTATGGCTACACCTTC. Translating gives CASSPPGLANYGYTF.

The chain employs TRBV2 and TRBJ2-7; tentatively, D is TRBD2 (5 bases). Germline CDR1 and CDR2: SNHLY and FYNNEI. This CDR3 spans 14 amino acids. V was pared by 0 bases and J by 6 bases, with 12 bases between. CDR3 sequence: CASSEAPRAAEQYF. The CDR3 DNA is TGTGCCAGCAGTGAAGCCCCTAGAGCGGCCGAGCAGTACTTC.

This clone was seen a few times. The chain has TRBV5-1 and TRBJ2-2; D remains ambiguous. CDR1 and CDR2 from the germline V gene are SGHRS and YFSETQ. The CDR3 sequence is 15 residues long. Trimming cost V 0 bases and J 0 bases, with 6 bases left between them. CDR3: CASSLVQANTGELFF. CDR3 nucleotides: TGCGCCAGCAGCTTGGTCCAGGCGAACACCGGGGAGCTGTTTTTT. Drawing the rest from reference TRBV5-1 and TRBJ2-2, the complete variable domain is KAGVTQTPRYLIKTRGQQVTLSCSPISGHRSVSWYQQTPGQGLQFLFEYFSETQRNKGNFPGRFSGRQFSNSRSEMNVSTLELGDSALYLCASSLVQANTGELFFGEGSRLTVL.

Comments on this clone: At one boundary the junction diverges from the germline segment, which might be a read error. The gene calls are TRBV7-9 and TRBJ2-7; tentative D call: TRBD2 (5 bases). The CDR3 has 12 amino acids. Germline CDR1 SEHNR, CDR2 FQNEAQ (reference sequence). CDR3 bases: TGTTCCAGCAGCTTAGAAGGGAGCGAGCAGTACTTC. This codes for CSSSLEGSEQYF. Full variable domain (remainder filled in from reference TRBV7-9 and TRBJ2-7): DTGVSQNPRHKITKRGQNVTFRCDPISEHNRLYWYRQTLGQGPEFLTYFQNEAQLEKSRLLSDRFSAERPKGSFSTLEIQRTEQGDSAMYLCSSSLEGSEQYFGPGTRLTVT.

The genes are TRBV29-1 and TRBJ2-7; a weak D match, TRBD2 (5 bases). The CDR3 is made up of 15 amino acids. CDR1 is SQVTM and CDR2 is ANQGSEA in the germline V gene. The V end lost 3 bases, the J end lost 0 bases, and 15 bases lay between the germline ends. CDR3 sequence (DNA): TGCAGCGTTGATGGTGTAGGAGGAAGCTCCTACGAGCAGTACTTC. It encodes CSVDGVGGSSYEQYF.

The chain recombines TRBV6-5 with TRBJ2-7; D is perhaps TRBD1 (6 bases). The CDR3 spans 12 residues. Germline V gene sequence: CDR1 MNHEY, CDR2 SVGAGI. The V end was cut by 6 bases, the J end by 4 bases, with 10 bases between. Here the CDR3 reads CASRSRGYEQYF. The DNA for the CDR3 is TGTGCCAGCAGGAGCAGGGGATACGAGCAGTACTTC.

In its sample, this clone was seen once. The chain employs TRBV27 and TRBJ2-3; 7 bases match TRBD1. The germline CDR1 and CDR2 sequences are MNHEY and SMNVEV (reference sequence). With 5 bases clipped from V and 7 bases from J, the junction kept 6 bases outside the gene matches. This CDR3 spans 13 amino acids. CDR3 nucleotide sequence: TGTGCCAGCAGTCAGGGACAGACATATACGCAGTATTTT. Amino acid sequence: CASSQGQTYTQYF.

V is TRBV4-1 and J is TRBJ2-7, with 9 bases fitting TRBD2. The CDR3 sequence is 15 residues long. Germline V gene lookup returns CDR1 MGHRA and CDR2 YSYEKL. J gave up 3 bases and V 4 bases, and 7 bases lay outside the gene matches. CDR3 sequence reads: CASSLLYSGSYEQYF. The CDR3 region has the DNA TGCGCCAGCAGCCTACTCTATAGCGGGAGCTACGAGCAGTACTTC.

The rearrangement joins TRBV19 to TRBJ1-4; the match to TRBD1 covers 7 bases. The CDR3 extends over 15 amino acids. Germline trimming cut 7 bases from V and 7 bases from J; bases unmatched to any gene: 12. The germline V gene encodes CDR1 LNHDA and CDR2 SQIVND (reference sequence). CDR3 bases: TGTGCCAGTACGACGAGGGGGCGCGGCTCTGAAAAACTGTTTTTT. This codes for CASTTRGRGSEKLFF.